A selection of T cell receptor beta chains follows, all from one sample in a study of blood T cell repertoires in COVID-19. The assay was immunoSEQ multiplex PCR, and TCRdb's table has in-frame clones only and misses some. The table shows a few hundred thousand clones, with about nine tenths occurring only once. The sample was PBMCs or T cells enriched from blood (not recorded which). The receptors originated from a man aged 35 to 55 who had recovered from COVID-19. The CDR3 runs from the conserved cysteine through the conserved F or W. D genes are given only for firm matches. Size tells how often a clone was seen (once, few, many) or the class of an expanded clone, and some rows leave it out.

TRBV2	.	TRBJ2-7	.	CASSGDKTGFDEQYF	TGTGCCAGCAGCGGGGACAAAACGGGGTTCGACGAGCAGTACTTC
TRBV6-2/TRBV6-3	.	TRBJ2-3	TRBD2	CASSYGTSGGKDTQYF	TGTGCCAGCAGTTACGGGACTAGCGGGGGGAAAGATACGCAGTATTTT
TRBV4-2	.	TRBJ2-3	TRBD2	CASSQDVGGVSDTQYF	TGTGCCAGCAGCCAAGACGTCGGGGGGGTCTCAGATACGCAGTATTTT
TRBV7-2	.	TRBJ2-3	TRBD2	CASRTSSGAGGTDTQYF	TGTGCCAGCAGGACGAGCTCCGGGGCGGGGGGCACAGATACGCAGTATTTT
TRBV24-1	.	TRBJ2-7	TRBD2	CATSEGGLAGYEQYF	TGTGCCACCAGTGAGGGGGGACTAGCGGGGTACGAGCAGTACTTC
TRBV6-5	.	TRBJ1-1	.	CASTRGRGTEAFF	TGTGCCAGCACCAGGGGCAGGGGAACTGAAGCTTTCTTT
TRBV5-6	.	TRBJ2-1	.	CASTLTRNEQFF	TGTGCCAGCACCTTGACTAGGAATGAGCAGTTCTTC
TRBV6-5	.	TRBJ2-3	.	CASRHRGTDTQYF	TGTGCCAGCAGACACAGGGGCACAGATACGCAGTATTTT
TRBV5-1	.	TRBJ2-2	.	CASAGYLRYTGELFF	TGCGCCAGCGCAGGATACCTCCGATATACCGGGGAGCTGTTTTTT
TRBV9	.	TRBJ2-3	.	CASSVDGSIGDTQYF	TGTGCCAGCAGCGTAGACGGGAGTATCGGAGATACGCAGTATTTT
TRBV5-1	.	TRBJ2-5	TRBD1	CASTQRGDREETQYF	TGCGCCAGCACCCAGAGGGGGGACAGGGAAGAGACCCAGTACTTC
TRBV4-2	.	TRBJ2-3	TRBD2	CASSQEVPSGQSTDTQYF	TGTGCCAGCAGCCAAGAGGTGCCTAGCGGGCAAAGCACAGATACGCAGTATTTT
TRBV10-3	few	TRBJ1-1	.	CAISFQNTEAFF	TGTGCCATCAGTTTTCAAAACACTGAAGCTTTCTTT
TRBV5-1	.	TRBJ2-7	.	CASSFRQAYEQYF	TGCGCCAGCAGCTTCCGACAGGCCTACGAGCAGTACTTC
TRBV5-1	.	TRBJ2-7	.	CASSPAGDRTYEQYF	TGCGCCAGCAGCCCTGCGGGGGACAGGACTTACGAGCAGTACTTC
TRBV19	.	TRBJ1-2	TRBD1	CASRLQTGGLLGGYTF	TGTGCCAGTAGGCTGCAGACAGGGGGCCTTTTGGGCGGCTACACCTTC
TRBV9	.	TRBJ1-2	.	CASSVGSRVYGYTF	TGTGCCAGCAGCGTAGGGTCCCGGGTCTATGGCTACACCTTC
TRBV4-1	.	TRBJ2-3	TRBD2	CASSSGLITDTQYF	TGCGCCAGCAGCTCGGGACTAATAACAGATACGCAGTATTTT
TRBV9	.	TRBJ2-1	TRBD2	CASTVSGAAYNEQFF	TGTGCCAGCACAGTTAGCGGGGCGGCCTACAATGAGCAGTTCTTC
TRBV30	.	TRBJ2-3	TRBD2	CAWNSPGLAGGTDTQYF	TGTGCCTGGAATTCCCCGGGACTAGCGGGAGGCACAGATACGCAGTATTTT
TRBV2	.	TRBJ1-2	TRBD1	CASSVSRDRVTGYTF	TGTGCCAGCAGTGTCTCGAGGGACAGGGTTACCGGCTACACCTTC
TRBV5-5	once	TRBJ2-5	.	CASSPPRGAGETQYF	TGTGCCAGCAGCCCCCCACGGGGGGCTGGGGAGACCCAGTACTTC
TRBV7-8	.	TRBJ2-7	TRBD2	CASSLGREGGYF	TGTGCCAGCAGCTTAGGCAGGGAGGGAGGGTACTTC
TRBV7-9	.	TRBJ1-2	.	CASSSYFYGYTF	TGTGCCAGCAGCTCTTACTTCTATGGCTACACCTTC
TRBV19	.	TRBJ1-2	.	CASSIISAEVYTF	TGTGCCAGTAGTATTATTAGTGCGGAAGTCTACACCTTC
TRBV11-2	.	TRBJ1-1	.	CASSLDLNTEAFF	TGTGCCAGCAGCTTAGACCTAAACACTGAAGCTTTCTTT
TRBV9	.	TRBJ1-6	.	CASSVGAFDSPLHF	TGTGCCAGCAGCGTAGGGGCATTTGATTCACCCCTCCACTTT
TRBV18	.	TRBJ1-1	.	CASSSLSTEAFF	TGTGCCAGCTCGTCGTTGAGTACTGAAGCTTTCTTT
TRBV10-3	once	TRBJ1-1	TRBD1	CAIMGQGTRTEAFF	TGTGCCATCATGGGACAGGGAACGCGCACTGAAGCTTTCTTT
TRBV10-3	.	TRBJ1-5	TRBD1	CAISPGQGAGRETSQHF	TGTGCCATCAGCCCAGGACAGGGGGCTGGAAGGGAGACGTCCCAGCATTTT
TRBV7-6	.	TRBJ2-5	.	CASSFGGVIQETQYF	TGTGCCAGCAGCTTCGGAGGAGTCATTCAAGAGACCCAGTACTTC
TRBV6-1	.	TRBJ1-5	.	CASSDAQVNQPQHF	TGTGCCAGCAGTGATGCTCAGGTCAATCAGCCCCAGCATTTT